The present T cell receptor (beta chain) was sequenced within a study of shared clonotypes between healthy human individuals. At the level of the study: The study used three CD4 naive, three CD4 memory, two CD8 naive and one CD8 memory plate per donor.

Study outcomes and limitations: When naive CD4 clonotypes were compared across several donors, 4% to 6.5% were shared. Clonotypes which were not shared had lower generation probabilities than clonotypes that all four donors shared.

About this clone: Its antigen is still unknown.

Trimming took 2 bases from V and 0 from J, leaving 11 bases between them. The CDR3 extends over 15 amino acids. Germline-derived CDR1 and CDR2 are KGHSH and LQKENI. In replicate PCRs of sorted subsets, approximately 200 ng DNA, approximately 32,000 T cell genomes, was used. Profiling relied on immunoSEQ multiplex PCR, and the TCRdb table lists in-frame clones only, not all of them. This sample has some 2,500,000 clones, with about 90% found just once. The sequenced material came from naive CD4+ T cells from PBMCs. As for subset: CD45RA+ positively selected. The rearrangement uses TRBV18 and TRBJ2-7, with D perhaps matching TRBD2 (6 bases). This clonotype was obtained from a young man in good health. Some clones in this sample may be carry-over from other donors' samples. CDR3 region: CASSPRTTSSYEQYF. CDR3 DNA sequence: TGTGCCAGCTCACCAAGGACTACCTCCTCCTACGAGCAGTACTTC.